A selection of T cell receptor beta chains follows, all from one sample in a study of beta chain features in type 1 diabetes. The data were produced by immunoSEQ multiplex PCR, yet TCRdb's version contains in-frame clones alone and is incomplete. The table lists about 400,000 clones, over 9.5% of them singletons. Specimen: naive CD4+ T cells from blood. The receptors derive from a man aged 18 to 30 in good health. Each CDR3 is given with its conserved first and last residue. A D gene is named only where the DNA matches it firmly. Clone size is given for some rows only: seen once, a few or many times, or a class if the clone is expanded.

>TRBJ1-1|TRBV28|few|-|13
TGTGCCAGCAGACAACAGGGGAACACTGAAGCTTTCTTT
CASRQQGNTEAFF
>TRBJ1-2|TRBV6-5|once|-|11
TGTGCCAGCAGTTACCCTGGACAAGACACCTTC
CASSYPGQDTF
>TRBJ2-3|TRBV5-1|-|-|12
TGCGCCAGCAGCTTGGACTCAGATACGCAGTATTTT
CASSLDSDTQYF
>TRBJ2-2|TRBV5-4|few|TRBD2|17
TGTGCCAGCAGCCTACGGCCTAGCGGGTGGAGCACCGGGGAGCTGTTTTTT
CASSLRPSGWSTGELFF
>TRBJ2-7|TRBV6-6|few|TRBD1|14
TGTGCCAGCAGTTACTCGGACAGGGGGCTCGAGCAGTACTTC
CASSYSDRGLEQYF
>TRBJ2-7|TRBV6-6|-|TRBD1|13
TGTGCCAGCAGTTACCGGCAGGGGGACGAGCAGTACTTC
CASSYRQGDEQYF
>TRBJ2-1|TRBV7-9|few|-|14
TGTGCCAGCACCCCCGGACAGATTTACAATGAGCAGTTCTTC
CASTPGQIYNEQFF
>TRBJ2-7|TRBV29-1|few|-|15
TGCAGCGTTGAAGGCCAGGCATCAGTGGGCTACGAGCAGTACTTC
CSVEGQASVGYEQYF
>TRBJ1-1|TRBV6-1|-|-|13
TGTGGGGTCGTATTATCTAGTGGTACTGAAGCTTTCTTT
CGVVLSSGTEAFF
>TRBJ2-7|TRBV29-1|-|TRBD2|14
TGCAGCGTCCTTGCTAGCGGGGGAGCCTACGAGCAGTACTTC
CSVLASGGAYEQYF
>TRBJ1-6|TRBV4-2|few|TRBD1|17
TGTGCCAGCAGCCAGCGACAGGGGTTGACCGGAGATTCACCCCTCCACTTT
CASSQRQGLTGDSPLHF
>TRBJ2-1|TRBV30|-|-|14
TGTGCCTGGAGTGTTGGACTCTCTTTCTATGAGCAGTTCTTC
CAWSVGLSFYEQFF
>TRBJ2-7|TRBV5-8|-|-|13
TGTGCCAGCAGCCGCAGGGGAAACTACGAGCAGTACTTC
CASSRRGNYEQYF
>TRBJ2-1|TRBV7-3|-|TRBD2|15
TGTGCCAGCAGCGTTATAGCGGGGGGTGCGAATGAGCAGTTCTTC
CASSVIAGGANEQFF
>TRBJ1-2|TRBV5-4|few|-|13
TGTGCCAGCAGCTCGACAGCTAACTATGGCTACACCTTC
CASSSTANYGYTF
>TRBJ1-5|TRBV19|-|TRBD1|15
TGTGCCAGTAGCATGGGGACAGGGGGGAATCAGCCCCAGCATTTT
CASSMGTGGNQPQHF
>TRBJ2-7|TRBV28|few|-|12
TGTGCCAGCAGTTTACCCGCCTACGAGCAGTACTTC
CASSLPAYEQYF
>TRBJ1-1|TRBV25-1|few|-|13
TGTGCCAGCACCTTAGCCGGGGGCACTGAAGCTTTCTTT
CASTLAGGTEAFF
>TRBJ2-7|TRBV7-9|few|-|13
TGTGCCAGCAGCTTACGGGGTTCCTACGAGCAGTACTTC
CASSLRGSYEQYF
>TRBJ2-1|TRBV7-2|-|TRBD2|17
TGTGCCAGCAGCCCCCGAGGGACTAGCGGGCGAGACAATGAGCAGTTCTTC
CASSPRGTSGRDNEQFF
>TRBJ1-2|TRBV29-1|many|-|11
TGCAGCGTTGGGGGGGACTATGGCTACACCTTC
CSVGGDYGYTF
>TRBJ1-6|TRBV15|-|TRBD1|15
TGTGCCACCAGCAGAGAGGGACAGGGGGGCTCACCCCTCCACTTT
CATSREGQGGSPLHF
>TRBJ1-5|TRBV21-1|few|-|16
TGTGCCAGCAGCCGCTGGACAGGGGTGGGTGAGCAGCCCCAGCATTTT
CASSRWTGVGEQPQHF
>TRBJ2-7|TRBV5-4|few|TRBD2|13
TGTGCCAGCAGTCCGGCGGGAGGCTACGAGCAGTACTTC
CASSPAGGYEQYF
>TRBJ2-1|TRBV9|few|-|13
TGTGCCAGCAGCGGCAGCTCCTACAATGAGCAGTTCTTC
CASSGSSYNEQFF
>TRBJ2-1|TRBV30|-|TRBD2|15
TGTGCCTGGAGTGTGAAGACTAGCGGGAACAATGAGCAGTTCTTC
CAWSVKTSGNNEQFF
>TRBJ2-2|TRBV7-7|few|TRBD1|13
TGTGCCACCGGGACAGGAAACACCGGGGAGCTGTTTTTT
CATGTGNTGELFF
>TRBJ1-2|TRBV29-1|few|-|15
TGCAGCGTTGAAGATCCCCAGGCGGGGGGAAGAGGCTACACCTTC
CSVEDPQAGGRGYTF
>TRBJ2-5|TRBV2|-|-|15
TGTGCCAGCAGTGTCCTCGGCGCTAGAAAAGAGACCCAGTACTTC
CASSVLGARKETQYF
>TRBJ2-1|TRBV7-3|few|TRBD2|14
TGTGCCAGCAAACCTAGCGGATCCTACAATGAGCAGTTCTTC
CASKPSGSYNEQFF
>TRBJ2-1|TRBV5-1|-|-|15
TGCGCCAGCAGCTTGGCGGACAGCTCCTACAATGAGCAGTTCTTC
CASSLADSSYNEQFF
>TRBJ1-1|TRBV6-5|-|-|13
TGTGCCAGCAGCTTTCAGGAGGGGACTGAAGCTTTCTTT
CASSFQEGTEAFF
>TRBJ2-3|TRBV5-1|few|-|14
TGCGCCAGCTCGACAGGCATTATCACAGATACGCAGTATTTT
CASSTGIITDTQYF
>TRBJ2-2|TRBV5-1|-|-|17
TGCGCCAGCAGCTTGGGGACTACCATCGCGAACACCGGGGAGCTGTTTTTT
CASSLGTTIANTGELFF
>TRBJ2-1|TRBV7-3|-|-|14
TGTGCCAGCAGCTTATTAGCCGGAGGGGATGAGCAGTTCTTC
CASSLLAGGDEQFF
>TRBJ2-5|TRBV7-3|-|-|14
TGTGCCAGCAGCTATGACTTTGGTGAGGAGACCCAGTACTTC
CASSYDFGEETQYF
>TRBJ2-4|TRBV6-1|-|TRBD1|14
TGTGCCAGCAGTGAAGCGGGACAGAAAAACATTCAGTACTTC
CASSEAGQKNIQYF
>TRBJ1-2|TRBV5-1|-|-|13
TGCGCCAGCAGACAGGACAGAAACTATGGCTACACCTTC
CASRQDRNYGYTF
>TRBJ2-1|TRBV7-3|-|TRBD1|13
TGTGCCAGCAGCTTAGGTAGGGGGCAAGAGCAGTTCTTC
CASSLGRGQEQFF
>TRBJ1-5|TRBV7-2|-|-|14
TGTGCCAGCAGCCCTAAGGGGCGCAATCAGCCCCAGCATTTT
CASSPKGRNQPQHF
>TRBJ2-1|TRBV19|few|TRBD2|15
TGTGCCAGTAGTATAGTAGCGGGAGGGCCTGGGGAGCAGTTCTTC
CASSIVAGGPGEQFF
>TRBJ2-7|TRBV28|-|-|10
TGTGCCAGCTCCTCCCGACTGAAGTACTTC
CASSSRLKYF